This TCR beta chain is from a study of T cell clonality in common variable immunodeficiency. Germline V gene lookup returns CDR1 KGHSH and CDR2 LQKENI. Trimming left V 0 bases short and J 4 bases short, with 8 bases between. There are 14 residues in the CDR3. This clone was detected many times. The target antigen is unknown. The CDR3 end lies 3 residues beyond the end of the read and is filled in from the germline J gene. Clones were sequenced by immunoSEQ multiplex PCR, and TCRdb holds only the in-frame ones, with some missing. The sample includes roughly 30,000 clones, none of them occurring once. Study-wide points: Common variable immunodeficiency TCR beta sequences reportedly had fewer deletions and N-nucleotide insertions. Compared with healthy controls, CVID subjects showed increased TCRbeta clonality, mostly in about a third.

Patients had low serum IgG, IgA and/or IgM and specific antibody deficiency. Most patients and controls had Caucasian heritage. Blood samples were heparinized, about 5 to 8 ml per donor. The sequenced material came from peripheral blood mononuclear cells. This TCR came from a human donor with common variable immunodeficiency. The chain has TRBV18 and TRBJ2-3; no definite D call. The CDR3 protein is CASSPPTKPDTQYF. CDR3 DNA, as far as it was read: TGTGCCAGCTCACCACCGACAAAGCCAGATACG.